This TCR beta chain was sequenced in a study of blood T cell repertoires in COVID-19. V was clipped by 0 bases and J by 6 bases; unmatched bases: 6. The CDR3 sequence is 15 residues long. Germline CDR1 is SGDLS and CDR2 is YYNGEE. Measured with immunoSEQ multiplex PCR; TCRdb has only the in-frame clones, and not every one. The data show about 94,000 clones, roughly 80% seen once. This clone showed up just a few times. This TCR came from a human donor in a cohort sampled during active COVID-19. Sequencing was done on a sample of peripheral blood. The V call is TRBV9, the J call TRBJ2-1; 7 bases match TRBD2. CDR3 amino acids: CASSVVAGVSNEQFF. CDR3 bases: TGTGCCAGCAGCGTAGTGGCGGGAGTATCCAATGAGCAGTTCTTC.